What follows are 27 T cell receptor beta chains derived from one specimen sequenced in a study of CXCR3-negative and CXCR3-positive naive CD8 T cells. Overall study results and limits: Hydrophobicity was higher for TRB CDR3s found in CXCR3-positive naive cells than in CXCR3-negative naive cells.

No antigen has been identified for these receptors. Through 5' RACE with UMI labels, the TRB cDNA libraries were prepared. TCRdb derives one entry per CDR3 protein from the 5' RACE reads, leaving out DNA. This repertoire includes 3,000 to 4,000 distinct CDR3 sequences. The sample consisted of naive CXCR3+ CD8+ T cells from blood. As to subset: CD45RO-CCR7+CD27+CD95- naive CD8+ T cells expressing CXCR3 (TNR3+). These receptors all come from a human donor in good health. Some clones in this sample may be carry-over from other donors' samples.

This clonotype is called medium-sized (0.01 to 0.1%) based on its frequency. V gene TRBV15 combines with J gene TRBJ2-5; the TCRdb D gene call, TRBD2, has no DNA to confirm it. Germline V gives CDR1 LNHNV, CDR2 YYDKDF (reference sequence). The CDR3 is made up of 14 amino acids. This CDR3 is CATSRSTIGETQYF.

The chain is built from TRBV6-5 and TRBJ1-4; TCRdb indicates TRBD1, and absent DNA this call remains unverified. This CDR3 has 13 amino acids. CDR1 is MNHEY, CDR2 SVGAGI, per germline. CDR3 in amino acids: CASSYSGDEKLFF.

Measured by frequency, this clonotype is medium-sized. The chain uses TRBV6-5 and TRBJ2-5; TCRdb's D call of TRBD2 is untestable without DNA. Germline V gene lookup returns CDR1 MNHEY and CDR2 SVGAGI. This CDR3 is 16 amino acids long. The CDR3 loop is CASSYSSGPLAVTQYF.

This chain links TRBV2 with TRBJ2-1; the D gene TCRdb calls, TRBD1, cannot be checked with no DNA. This CDR3 comprises 13 residues. Germline assignment: CDR1 SNHLY and CDR2 FYNNEI. CDR3 sequence reads: CASREGVVDEQFF.

The chain uses TRBV30 and TRBJ2-1; TCRdb indicates TRBD1, and absent DNA this call remains unverified. The germline CDR1 and CDR2 sequences are GTSNPN and SVGIG (reference sequence). This CDR3 is 14 amino acids long. The CDR3 loop reads CAWSGQPGVNEQFF.

By frequency, this clonotype is medium-sized. The rearrangement joins TRBV2 to TRBJ2-1; TCRdb outputs TRBD2, but without DNA this stays unchecked. Germline V gives CDR1 SNHLY, CDR2 FYNNEI. The CDR3 consists of 12 residues. The CDR3 protein is CASRGEYNEQFF.

This clonotype is medium-sized (0.01 to 0.1%) by frequency. V usage is TRBV4-1 and J usage is TRBJ1-1. CDR1 and CDR2 from the germline V gene are MGHRA and YSYEKL. The CDR3 spans 14 residues. CDR3: CASSHGGGGTEAFF.

According to its frequency, this clonotype is medium-sized (0.01 to 0.1%). The chain couples TRBV4-3 to TRBJ2-1; TCRdb reports TRBD2, a call that lacks DNA to check it against. Germline V gene data show CDR1 as LGHNA and CDR2 as YSLEER. This CDR3 is built from 16 residues. The CDR3 is CASSQDASGLYNEQFF.

The chain links TRBV19 to TRBJ1-5; TCRdb lists TRBD1, though no DNA is available to test this call. This CDR3 has 13 residues. Germline loops: CDR1 LNHDA, CDR2 SQIVND (reference sequence). CDR3: CASVGGLDQPQHF.

In terms of frequency, this clonotype is medium-sized. The genes are TRBV20-1 and TRBJ2-1. The CDR3 consists of 13 residues. Per germline, CDR1 DFQATT and CDR2 SNEGSKA (reference sequence). This CDR3 reads CSARAGAYNEQFF.

The J gene is TRBJ2-3, the V gene TRBV18; no DNA is available, so the TRBD2 call from TCRdb remains unchecked. The CDR3 is 16 amino acids. Germline values: CDR1 KGHSH, CDR2 LQKENI. The CDR3 here is CASSPAGGLHTDTQYF.

V is TRBV3-1 and J is TRBJ2-7. The CDR3 contains 14 residues. Germline CDR1 and CDR2: LGHDT and YNNKEL (reference sequence). Here the CDR3 reads CASSQGPVSYEQYF.

This clonotype ranks as medium-sized in terms of frequency. This chain uses TRBV6-5 with TRBJ2-3. The CDR3 has 13 amino acids. In germline, CDR1 is MNHEY, CDR2 SVGAGI. The CDR3 region is CASSPKGTDTQYF.

Considering frequency, this clonotype is medium-sized (0.01 to 0.1%). This chain links TRBV5-1 with TRBJ2-7; the TCRdb D gene call, TRBD2, has no DNA to confirm it. Germline lookup yields CDR1 SGHRS and CDR2 YFSETQ. The CDR3 contains 16 residues. CDR3 loop: CASSLSESTNPYEQYF.

Considering frequency, this clonotype is medium-sized. V gene TRBV29-1 combines with J gene TRBJ2-1; absent DNA, TCRdb's TRBD2 call cannot be checked. Germline CDR1 is SQVTM and CDR2 is ANQGSEA. The CDR3 is 14 residues long. CDR3: CSVIGTGGLNEQFF.

Frequency places this clonotype as medium-sized (0.01 to 0.1%). The chain has TRBV19 and TRBJ1-1. CDR3 length: 15 amino acids. Germline CDR1 is LNHDA and CDR2 is SQIVND (reference sequence). The CDR3 protein is CASSIGGGFNTEAFF.

This clonotype is called medium-sized based on its frequency. The CDR3 protein is CASSQLAGGGLPGNQPQHF. The rearrangement uses TRBV21-1 and TRBJ1-5; as DNA is missing, the TRBD1 call by TCRdb cannot be tested. TRBV21-1 is annotated as a pseudogene. This CDR3 is 19 amino acids long.

This clonotype is labeled medium-sized based on frequency. The chain joins TRBV20-1 to TRBJ2-4. The CDR3 is 14 amino acids. Per germline, CDR1 DFQATT and CDR2 SNEGSKA (reference sequence). CDR3 amino acids: CSATPGLAKNIQYF.

This clonotype is labeled medium-sized based on frequency. The V and J genes are TRBV29-1 and TRBJ2-1; TCRdb names TRBD2, which stays unverified in the absence of DNA. This CDR3 comprises 18 residues. In germline, CDR1 is SQVTM, CDR2 ANQGSEA. CDR3 region: CSVAQALAGEAVNNEQFF.

By frequency, this clonotype is medium-sized. The chain couples TRBV30 to TRBJ2-1; the D call of TRBD1 rests on TCRdb alone, since no DNA is present to check it. The CDR3 contains 13 residues. Germline V gene data show CDR1 as GTSNPN and CDR2 as SVGIG (reference sequence). The CDR3 protein is CAWSEDSNNEQFF.

The chain employs TRBV6-6 and TRBJ2-7. The germline CDR1 and CDR2 sequences are MNHNY and SVGAGI (reference sequence). This CDR3 is 12 amino acids long. The CDR3 is CASISADYEQYF.

Judged by frequency, this clonotype is medium-sized. CDR3 residues: CSTQDSSNTGELFF. This chain connects TRBV29-1 to TRBJ2-2; the D call of TRBD1 rests on TCRdb alone, since no DNA is present to check it. The germline gives CDR1 SQVTM, CDR2 ANQGSEA. The CDR3 runs to 14 residues.

This clonotype is labeled medium-sized (0.01 to 0.1%) based on frequency. V is TRBV7-8 and J is TRBJ2-5; as DNA is missing, the TRBD2 call by TCRdb cannot be tested. Germline loops: CDR1 SGHVS, CDR2 FQNEAQ. This CDR3 spans 14 amino acids. CDR3: CASSSRLAGETQYF. The whole variable domain, remainder taken from reference TRBV7-8 and TRBJ2-5, is GAGVSQSPRYKVAKRGQDVALRCDPISGHVSLFWYQQALGQGPEFLTYFQNEAQLDKSGLPSDRFFAERPEGSVSTLKIQRTQQEDSAVYLCASSSRLAGETQYFGPGTRLLVL.

This clonotype shows up as medium-sized by frequency. The chain employs TRBV20-1 and TRBJ2-1; the D call of TRBD1 rests on TCRdb alone, since no DNA is present to check it. CDR1 is DFQATT, CDR2 SNEGSKA, per germline (reference sequence). CDR3 length: 13 amino acids. CDR3 protein: CSAPPTEYNEQFF.

This clonotype is classed as medium-sized by frequency. The rearrangement links TRBV29-1 to TRBJ2-2. CDR1 is SQVTM, CDR2 ANQGSEA, per germline. The CDR3 spans 12 residues. CDR3 in amino acids: CSVNIRTGELFF.

The chain carries TRBV6-5 and TRBJ2-5; the D call of TRBD1 rests on TCRdb alone, since no DNA is present to check it. Germline V gene sequence: CDR1 MNHEY, CDR2 SVGAGI. This CDR3 contains 14 residues. CDR3 sequence: CASRQGVNMETQYF.

This clonotype is medium-sized by frequency. V usage is TRBV7-8 and J usage is TRBJ1-1; the D call of TRBD1 rests on TCRdb alone, since no DNA is present to check it. CDR3 size: 14 residues. Looked up from germline, CDR1 is SGHVS and CDR2 is FQNEAQ. CDR3 amino acids: CASSLGGQGWSAFF. Together with reference TRBV7-8 and TRBJ1-1, the CDR3 gives the full variable domain: GAGVSQSPRYKVAKRGQDVALRCDPISGHVSLFWYQQALGQGPEFLTYFQNEAQLDKSGLPSDRFFAERPEGSVSTLKIQRTQQEDSAVYLCASSLGGQGWSAFFGQGTRLTVV.